These T cell receptor beta chains were read from a single sample in a study of PD-1 blockade in mismatch repair-deficient tumors. Only in-frame clones appear in the TCRdb table, and some are missing; sequencing was by immunoSEQ multiplex PCR. The sample gives about 120,000 clones, about 86% of which show up once; about 14% is in the top ten. This specimen was peripheral blood, taken 44 weeks after starting pembrolizumab. These receptors all stem from an adult with mismatch repair-deficient cancer. Each CDR3 is given with its conserved first and last residue. A D gene is named only where the DNA matches it firmly. Only some rows state a clone size, as once, few, many or a class for expanded clones.

v_gene	d_gene	j_gene	abundance	CDR3nt	CDR3aa
TRBV4-3	NA	TRBJ1-1	NA	TGCGCCAGCAGCCAAACAGGGACTGAAGCTTTCTTT	CASSQTGTEAFF
TRBV6-5	NA	TRBJ2-7	few	TGTGCCACCACGGCTGGGGAGCAGTACTTC	CATTAGEQYF
TRBV12-5	NA	TRBJ1-4	NA	TGTGCTAGTGGTTCTTGGAACAGCGCAACTAATGAAAAACTGTTTTTT	CASGSWNSATNEKLFF
TRBV7-9	TRBD1	TRBJ1-2	NA	TGTGCCAGCAGCTTAGGACAGGGGGCGTTTGGCTACACCTTC	CASSLGQGAFGYTF
TRBV10-3	NA	TRBJ2-7	NA	TGTGCCATCAGTGAGTCGTGGGGTGTACCCTACGAGCAGTACTTC	CAISESWGVPYEQYF
TRBV9	TRBD2	TRBJ2-7	NA	TGTGCCAGCAGCGTAGGCGGGAGCTCCTACGAGCAGTACTTC	CASSVGGSSYEQYF
TRBV27	TRBD2	TRBJ2-1	NA	TGTGCCAGCAGTTTATCGAGTGGACTAGCACCTAATGAGCAGTTCTTC	CASSLSSGLAPNEQFF
TRBV7-9	NA	TRBJ1-2	NA	TGTGCCAGCAGCTTAGGGGCGGAGAATGGCTACACCTTC	CASSLGAENGYTF
TRBV19	TRBD1	TRBJ1-5	NA	TGTGCCAGTAGAAACCTATGGACAGGGAATCAGAATCAGCCCCAGCATTTT	CASRNLWTGNQNQPQHF
TRBV25-1	NA	TRBJ2-3	NA	TGTGCCAGCAGTCAATTCGGACAACATACGCAGTATTTT	CASSQFGQHTQYF
TRBV7-2	TRBD2	TRBJ2-1	NA	TGTGCCAGCAGCTCAAGCGGGAGAAACTACAATGAGCAGTTCTTC	CASSSSGRNYNEQFF
TRBV30	NA	TRBJ1-2	NA	TGTGCCTGGAGTAAGCACACAGGGTATGGCTACACCTTC	CAWSKHTGYGYTF
TRBV9	TRBD1	TRBJ2-3	NA	TGTGCCAGCAGCGTAGAGAGACAGGGGGCGATCACAGATACGCAGTATTTT	CASSVERQGAITDTQYF
TRBV10-2	TRBD1	TRBJ1-1	NA	TGCGCCAGCAGTGAGTCAGCGCAGGGGGCGAGGGGTACAGAAGCTTTCTTT	CASSESAQGARGTEAFF
TRBV4-1	NA	TRBJ2-1	once	TGCGCCAGCAGCCGGCGGGACCAAGCCTTCTACAATGAGCAGTTCTTC	CASSRRDQAFYNEQFF
TRBV30	NA	TRBJ2-7	NA	TGTGCCTGGAGTGTATTCCTGGTTGGCAGGTTGAGATACGAGCAGTACTTC	CAWSVFLVGRLRYEQYF
TRBV18	TRBD2	TRBJ2-1	NA	TGTGCCAGCTCACCGGCGGGAGTCCCCTACAATGAGCAGTTCTTC	CASSPAGVPYNEQFF
TRBV7-2	NA	TRBJ1-2	NA	TGTGCCAGCAGCTTTCCGTTCGGGACTAGTACCGGCTATGGCTACACCTTC	CASSFPFGTSTGYGYTF
TRBV5-1	TRBD2	TRBJ2-3	NA	TGCGCCAGCAGCTTGGTAGGGACTAGCGGGAGAAAAACAGATACGCAGTATTTT	CASSLVGTSGRKTDTQYF
TRBV11-2	NA	TRBJ2-7	few	TGTGCCAGCAGCACCTTGAACGTAGACGAGCAGTACTTC	CASSTLNVDEQYF
TRBV27	TRBD1	TRBJ1-1	NA	TGTGCCAGCAGCCGGACAGGCTGGGGCACTGAAGCTTTCTTT	CASSRTGWGTEAFF
TRBV27	NA	TRBJ2-5	NA	TGTGCCAGCAGTTTCGTGCAGGGAGAGACCCAGTACTTC	CASSFVQGETQYF